The clone carrying this T cell receptor (beta chain) was picked up a small number of times. Antigen: not known. This record comes from a study of cytomegalovirus exposure and HLA in healthy donors. About the research overall: As an earlier analysis found, 150 million to 200 million T cells yielded approximately 100 million unique TCR beta sequences.

The donors were healthy bone marrow donors. A multiplex PCR was run with 60 Vbeta primers and 13 Jbeta primers. Libraries were prepared by immunoSEQ multiplex PCR; TCRdb keeps only in-frame clonotypes and omits some of them. The repertoire holds over 110,000 clones, 70% to 80% seen once, with 2.4% in the top ten. Notes on the study in general: Several of the most significant clusters appeared, in a later analysis, to be linked to common viral pathogens. A link between a missense DCLRE1C variant and TCR beta V- and J-gene trimming emerged from a later analysis.

This receptor was taken from a woman in her late teens or twenties in good health and CMV-seropositive. Input material: PBMCs.

DNA for the CDR3: TGTGCCAGCTCATCGAGCTCCTATAATTCACCCCTCCACTTT. Translating gives CASSSSSYNSPLHF. This chain links TRBV18 with TRBJ1-6; D is uncertain. In germline, CDR1 is KGHSH, CDR2 LQKENI. V was trimmed by 5 bases and J by 0 bases, leaving 5 bases between them. The CDR3 runs 14 residues.